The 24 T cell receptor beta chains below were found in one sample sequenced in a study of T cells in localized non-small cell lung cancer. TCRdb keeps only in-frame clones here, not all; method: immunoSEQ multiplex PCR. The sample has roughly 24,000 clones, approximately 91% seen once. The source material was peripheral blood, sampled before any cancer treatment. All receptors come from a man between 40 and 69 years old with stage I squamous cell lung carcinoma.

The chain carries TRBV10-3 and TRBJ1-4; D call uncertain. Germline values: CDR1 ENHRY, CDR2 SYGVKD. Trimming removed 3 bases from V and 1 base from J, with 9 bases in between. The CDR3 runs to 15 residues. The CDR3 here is CAISDEGGTNEKLFF. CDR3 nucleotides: TGTGCCATCAGTGATGAGGGTGGAACTAATGAAAAACTGTTTTTT.

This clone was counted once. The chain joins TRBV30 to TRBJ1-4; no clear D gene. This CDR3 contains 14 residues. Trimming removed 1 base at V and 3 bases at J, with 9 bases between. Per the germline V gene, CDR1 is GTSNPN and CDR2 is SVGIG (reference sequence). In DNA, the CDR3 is TGTGCCTGGAGTGGGCAGGCTGCTAATGAAAAACTGTTTTTT. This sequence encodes CAWSGQAANEKLFF.

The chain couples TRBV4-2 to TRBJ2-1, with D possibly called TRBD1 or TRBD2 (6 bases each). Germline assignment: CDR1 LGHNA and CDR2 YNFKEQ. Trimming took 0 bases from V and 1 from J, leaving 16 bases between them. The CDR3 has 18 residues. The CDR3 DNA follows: TGTGCCAGCAGCCAAGATTTCGGGGGCTCAAGGTCCTACAATGAGCAGTTCTTC. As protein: CASSQDFGGSRSYNEQFF.

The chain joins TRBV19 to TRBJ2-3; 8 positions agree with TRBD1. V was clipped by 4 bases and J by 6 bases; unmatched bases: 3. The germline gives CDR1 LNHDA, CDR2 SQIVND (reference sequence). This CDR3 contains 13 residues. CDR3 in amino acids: CASSTGGLDTQYF. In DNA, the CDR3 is TGTGCCAGTAGTACAGGGGGCCTCGATACGCAGTATTTT.

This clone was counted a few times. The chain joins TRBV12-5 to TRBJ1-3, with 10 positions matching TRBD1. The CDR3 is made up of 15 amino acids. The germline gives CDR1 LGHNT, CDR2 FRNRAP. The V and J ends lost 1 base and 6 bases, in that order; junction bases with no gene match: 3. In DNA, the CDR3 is TGTGCTAGTGGTTTGGGCGGGACAGGGGAAAACACCATATATTTT. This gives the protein CASGLGGTGENTIYF.

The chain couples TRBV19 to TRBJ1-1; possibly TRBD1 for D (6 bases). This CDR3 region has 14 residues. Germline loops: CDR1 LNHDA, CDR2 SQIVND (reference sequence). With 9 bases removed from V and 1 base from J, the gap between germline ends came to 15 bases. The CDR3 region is CASTWDTGNTEAFF. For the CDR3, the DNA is TGTGCCAGCACTTGGGACACCGGGAACACTGAAGCTTTCTTT. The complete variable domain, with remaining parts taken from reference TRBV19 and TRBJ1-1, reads DGGITQSPKYLFRKEGQNVTLSCEQNLNHDAMYWYRQDPGQGLRLIYYSQIVNDFQKGDIAEGYSVSREKKESFPLTVTSAQKNPTAFYLCASTWDTGNTEAFFGQGTRLTVV.

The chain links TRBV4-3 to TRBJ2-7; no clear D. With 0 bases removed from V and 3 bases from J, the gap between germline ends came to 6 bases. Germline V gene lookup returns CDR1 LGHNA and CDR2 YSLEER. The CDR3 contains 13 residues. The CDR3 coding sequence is TGCGCCAGCAGCCAAGAAACCCGCTACGAGCAGTACTTC. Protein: CASSQETRYEQYF.

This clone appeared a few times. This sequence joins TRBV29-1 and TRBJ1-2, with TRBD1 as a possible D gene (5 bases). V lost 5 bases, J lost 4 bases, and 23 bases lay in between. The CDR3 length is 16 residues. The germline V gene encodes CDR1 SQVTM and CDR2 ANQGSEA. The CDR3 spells CSVPLGYRRGGYGYTF. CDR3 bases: TGCAGCGTTCCGCTAGGGTATAGAAGGGGAGGCTATGGCTACACCTTC.

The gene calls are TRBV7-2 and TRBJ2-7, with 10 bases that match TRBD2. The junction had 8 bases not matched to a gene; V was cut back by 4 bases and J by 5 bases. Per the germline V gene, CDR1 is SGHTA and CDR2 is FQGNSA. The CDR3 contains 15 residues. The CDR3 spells CASSSGSGGGDEQYF. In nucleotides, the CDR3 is TGTGCCAGCAGCTCGGGGAGCGGGGGGGGAGACGAGCAGTACTTC.

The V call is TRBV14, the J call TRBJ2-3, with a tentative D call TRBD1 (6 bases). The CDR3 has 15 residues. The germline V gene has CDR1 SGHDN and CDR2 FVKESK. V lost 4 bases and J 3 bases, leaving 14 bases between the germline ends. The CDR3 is CASSPWAGVTDTQYF. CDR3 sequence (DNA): TGTGCCAGCAGCCCCTGGGCAGGGGTGACAGATACGCAGTATTTT.

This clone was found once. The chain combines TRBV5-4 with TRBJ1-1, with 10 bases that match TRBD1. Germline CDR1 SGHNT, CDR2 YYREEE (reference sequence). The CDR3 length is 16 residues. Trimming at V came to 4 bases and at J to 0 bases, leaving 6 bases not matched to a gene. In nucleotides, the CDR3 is TGTGCCAGCAGCGCGGGACAGGGGATCGTGAACACTGAAGCTTTCTTT. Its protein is CASSAGQGIVNTEAFF.

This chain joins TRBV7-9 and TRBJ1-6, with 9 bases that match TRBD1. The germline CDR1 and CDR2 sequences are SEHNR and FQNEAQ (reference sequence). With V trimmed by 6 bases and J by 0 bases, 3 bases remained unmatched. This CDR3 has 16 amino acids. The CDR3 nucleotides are TGTGCCAGCAGGGGACAGGGCAACTCCTATAATTCACCCCTCCACTTT. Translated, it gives CASRGQGNSYNSPLHF.

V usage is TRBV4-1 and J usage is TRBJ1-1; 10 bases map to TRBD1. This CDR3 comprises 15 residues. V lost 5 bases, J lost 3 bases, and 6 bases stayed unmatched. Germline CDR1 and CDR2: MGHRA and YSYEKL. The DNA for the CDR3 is TGCGCCAGCAGCGGACGACAGGGGGCTGACACTGAAGCTTTCTTT. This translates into CASSGRQGADTEAFF.

The CDR3 loop reads CASSLGQGNQPQHF. CDR3 nucleotides: TGTGCCAGCAGCTTAGGCCAGGGAAATCAGCCCCAGCATTTT. The chain employs TRBV7-2 and TRBJ1-5; D is perhaps TRBD1 (5 bases). The CDR3 runs 14 residues. V lost 1 base to trimming and J lost 4 bases, with 8 bases between them. Germline values: CDR1 SGHTA, CDR2 FQGNSA.

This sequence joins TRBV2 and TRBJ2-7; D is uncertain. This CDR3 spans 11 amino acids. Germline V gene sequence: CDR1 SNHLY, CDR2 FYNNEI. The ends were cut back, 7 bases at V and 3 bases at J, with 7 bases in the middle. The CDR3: CASMLVYEQYF. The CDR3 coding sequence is TGTGCCAGCATGCTCGTCTACGAGCAGTACTTC.

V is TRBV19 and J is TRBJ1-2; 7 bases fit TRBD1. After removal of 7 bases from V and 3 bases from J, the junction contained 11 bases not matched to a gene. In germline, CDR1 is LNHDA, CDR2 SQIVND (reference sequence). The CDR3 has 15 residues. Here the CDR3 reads CASKTRGGPHYGYTF. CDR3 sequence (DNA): TGTGCCAGTAAAACCAGGGGGGGTCCCCACTATGGCTACACCTTC. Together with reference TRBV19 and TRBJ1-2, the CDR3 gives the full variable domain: DGGITQSPKYLFRKEGQNVTLSCEQNLNHDAMYWYRQDPGQGLRLIYYSQIVNDFQKGDIAEGYSVSREKKESFPLTVTSAQKNPTAFYLCASKTRGGPHYGYTFGSGTRLTVV.

CDR3 protein: CASKQVSGNTIYF. Written as DNA, the CDR3 is TGCGCCAGCAAACAGGTCTCTGGAAACACCATATATTTT. This sequence joins TRBV4-1 and TRBJ1-3; D is perhaps TRBD1 (5 bases). Trimming pared 7 bases from V and 0 bases from J, leaving 7 bases between. There are 13 residues in the CDR3. CDR1 and CDR2 (germline): MGHRA, YSYEKL.

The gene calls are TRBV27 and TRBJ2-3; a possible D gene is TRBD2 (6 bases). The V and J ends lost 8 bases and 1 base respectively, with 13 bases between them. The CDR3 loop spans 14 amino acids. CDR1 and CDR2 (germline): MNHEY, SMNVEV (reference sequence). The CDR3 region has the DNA TGTGCCAGCGGAGGGGCCGCCGGCACAGATACGCAGTATTTT. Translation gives CASGGAAGTDTQYF.

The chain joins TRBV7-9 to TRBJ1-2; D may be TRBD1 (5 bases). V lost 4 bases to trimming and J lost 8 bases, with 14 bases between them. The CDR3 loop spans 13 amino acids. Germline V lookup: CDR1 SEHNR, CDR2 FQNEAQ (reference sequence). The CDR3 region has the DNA TGTGCCAGCAGCTCCCCCGGTGGGGGAGGCTACACCTTC. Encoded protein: CASSSPGGGGYTF.

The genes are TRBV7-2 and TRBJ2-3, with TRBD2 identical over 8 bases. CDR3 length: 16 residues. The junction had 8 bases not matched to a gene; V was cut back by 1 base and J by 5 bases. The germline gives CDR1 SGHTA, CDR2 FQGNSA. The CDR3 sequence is CASSLVQAGGRDTQYF. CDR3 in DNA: TGTGCCAGCAGCTTAGTTCAGGCGGGGGGCCGAGATACGCAGTATTTT.

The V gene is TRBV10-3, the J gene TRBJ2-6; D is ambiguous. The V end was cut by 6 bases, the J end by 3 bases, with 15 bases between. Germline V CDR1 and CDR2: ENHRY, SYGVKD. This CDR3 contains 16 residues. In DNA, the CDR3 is TGTGCCATCAGCACGGACGCATTGTTTGGGGCCAACGTCCTGACTTTC. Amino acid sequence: CAISTDALFGANVLTF.

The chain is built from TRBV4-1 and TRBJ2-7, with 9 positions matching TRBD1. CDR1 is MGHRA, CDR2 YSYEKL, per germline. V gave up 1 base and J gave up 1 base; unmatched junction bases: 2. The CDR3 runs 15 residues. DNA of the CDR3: TGCGCCAGCAGCCAAGGACAGGGGGGTTCCTACGAGCAGTACTTC. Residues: CASSQGQGGSYEQYF.

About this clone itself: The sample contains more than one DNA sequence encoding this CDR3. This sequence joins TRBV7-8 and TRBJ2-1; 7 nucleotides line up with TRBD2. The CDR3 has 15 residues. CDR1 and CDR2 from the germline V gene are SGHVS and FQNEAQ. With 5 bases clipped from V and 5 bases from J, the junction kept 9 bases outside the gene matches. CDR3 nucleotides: TGTGCCAGCAGCCCGCAAGGGACTACCAACAATGAGCAGTTCTTC. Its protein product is CASSPQGTTNNEQFF.

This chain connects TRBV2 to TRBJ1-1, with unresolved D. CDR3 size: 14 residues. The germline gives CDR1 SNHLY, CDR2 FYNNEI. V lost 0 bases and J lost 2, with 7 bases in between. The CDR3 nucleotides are TGTGCCAGCAGTGAAGCGCGTGGTAACACTGAAGCTTTCTTT. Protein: CASSEARGNTEAFF.